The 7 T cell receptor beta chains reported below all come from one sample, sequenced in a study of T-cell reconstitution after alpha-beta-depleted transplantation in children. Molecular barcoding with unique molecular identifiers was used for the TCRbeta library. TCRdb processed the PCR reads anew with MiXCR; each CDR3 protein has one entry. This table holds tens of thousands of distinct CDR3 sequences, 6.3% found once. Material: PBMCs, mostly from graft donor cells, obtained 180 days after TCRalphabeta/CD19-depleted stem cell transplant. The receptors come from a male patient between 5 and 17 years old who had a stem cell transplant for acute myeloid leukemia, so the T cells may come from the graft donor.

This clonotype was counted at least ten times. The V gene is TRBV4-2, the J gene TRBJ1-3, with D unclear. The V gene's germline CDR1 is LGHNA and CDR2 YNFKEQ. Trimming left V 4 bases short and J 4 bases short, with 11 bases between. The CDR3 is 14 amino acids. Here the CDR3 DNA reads TGTGCCAGCAGCCGCGTCCAGACCGGAAACACCATATATTTT. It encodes CASSRVQTGNTIYF.

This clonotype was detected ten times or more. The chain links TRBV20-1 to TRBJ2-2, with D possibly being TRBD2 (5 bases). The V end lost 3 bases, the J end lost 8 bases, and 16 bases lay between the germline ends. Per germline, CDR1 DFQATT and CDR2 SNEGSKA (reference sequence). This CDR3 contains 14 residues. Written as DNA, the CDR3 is TGCAGTGCTAGTGCGCACGGCGGGTCGGGGGAGCTGTTTTTT. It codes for CSASAHGGSGELFF.

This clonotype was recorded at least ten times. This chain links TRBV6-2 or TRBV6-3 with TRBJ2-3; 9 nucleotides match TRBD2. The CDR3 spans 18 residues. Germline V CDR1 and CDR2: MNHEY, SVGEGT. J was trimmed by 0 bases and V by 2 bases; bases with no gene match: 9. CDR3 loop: CASSYTQRGALSTDTQYF. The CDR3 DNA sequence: TGTGCCAGCAGTTACACTCAGCGGGGGGCCCTTAGCACAGATACGCAGTATTTT.

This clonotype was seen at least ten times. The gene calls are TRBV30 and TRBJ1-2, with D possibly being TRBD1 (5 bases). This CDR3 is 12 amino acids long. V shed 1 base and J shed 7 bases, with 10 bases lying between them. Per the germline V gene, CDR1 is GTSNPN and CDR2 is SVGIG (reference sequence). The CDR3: CAWSAGPPGYTF. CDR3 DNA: TGTGCCTGGAGTGCGGGACCACCTGGCTACACCTTC.

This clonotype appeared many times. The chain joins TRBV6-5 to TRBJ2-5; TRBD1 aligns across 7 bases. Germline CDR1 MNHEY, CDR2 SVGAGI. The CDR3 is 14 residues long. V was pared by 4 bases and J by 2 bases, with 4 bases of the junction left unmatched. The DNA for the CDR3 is TGTGCCAGCAGTTCCCCGGGACAGCAAGAGACCCAGTACTTC. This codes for CASSSPGQQETQYF.

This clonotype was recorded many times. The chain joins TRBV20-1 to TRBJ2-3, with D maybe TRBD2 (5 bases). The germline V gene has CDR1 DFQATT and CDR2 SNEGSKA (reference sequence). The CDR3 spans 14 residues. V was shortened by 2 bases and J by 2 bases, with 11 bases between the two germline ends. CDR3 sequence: CSARSSGLTDTQYF. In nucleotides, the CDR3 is TGCAGTGCTAGATCGAGCGGACTCACAGATACGCAGTATTTT.

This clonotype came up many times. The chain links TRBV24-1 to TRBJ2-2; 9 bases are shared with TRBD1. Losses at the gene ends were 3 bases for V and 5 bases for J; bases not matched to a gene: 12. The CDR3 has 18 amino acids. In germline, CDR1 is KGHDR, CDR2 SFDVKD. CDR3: CATSDLRDRVGGTGELFF. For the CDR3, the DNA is TGTGCCACCAGTGATCTCCGGGACAGGGTAGGAGGTACCGGGGAGCTGTTTTTT.